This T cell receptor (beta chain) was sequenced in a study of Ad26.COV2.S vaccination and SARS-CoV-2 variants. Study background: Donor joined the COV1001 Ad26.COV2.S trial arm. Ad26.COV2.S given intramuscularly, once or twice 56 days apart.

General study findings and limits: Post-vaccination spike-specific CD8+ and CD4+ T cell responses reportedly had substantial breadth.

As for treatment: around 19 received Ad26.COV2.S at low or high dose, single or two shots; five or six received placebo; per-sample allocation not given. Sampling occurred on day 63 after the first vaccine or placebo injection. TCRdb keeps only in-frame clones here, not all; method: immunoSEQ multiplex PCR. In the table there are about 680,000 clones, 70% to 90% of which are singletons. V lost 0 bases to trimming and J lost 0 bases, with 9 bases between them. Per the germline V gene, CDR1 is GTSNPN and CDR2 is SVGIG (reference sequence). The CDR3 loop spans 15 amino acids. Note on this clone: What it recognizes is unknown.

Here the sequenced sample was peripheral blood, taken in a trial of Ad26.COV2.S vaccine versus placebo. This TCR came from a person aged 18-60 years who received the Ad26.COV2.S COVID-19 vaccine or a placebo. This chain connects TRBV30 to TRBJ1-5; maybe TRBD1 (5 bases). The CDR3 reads CAWSVGRYSNQPQHF. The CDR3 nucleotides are TGTGCCTGGAGTGTGGGGCGGTATAGCAATCAGCCCCAGCATTTT.